The 27 T cell receptor beta chains below were found in one sample sequenced in a study of blood T cell repertoires in COVID-19. Clones were sequenced by immunoSEQ multiplex PCR, and TCRdb holds only the in-frame ones, with some missing. The sample contains roughly 120,000 clones, approximately 89% of which appear only once. Sequencing was carried out using peripheral blood. These receptor sequences come from a woman older than 75 with COVID-19, enrolled during active disease.

This chain connects TRBV6-2 or TRBV6-3 to TRBJ1-5; D might be TRBD1 (6 bases). V shed 4 bases and J shed 7 bases, with 17 bases lying between them. This CDR3 region has 15 residues. Germline CDR1 MNHEY, CDR2 SVGEGT. Written as DNA, the CDR3 is TGTGCCAGCAGTTCGGACAGCCCCGGGGTGCAGCCCCAGCATTTT. This sequence encodes CASSSDSPGVQPQHF.

Written as DNA, the CDR3 is TGTGCCAGCAGCCGGAACCCGGGGGGGGGTGAGCAGTTCTTC. It yields the protein CASSRNPGGGEQFF. The rearrangement uses TRBV7-9 and TRBJ2-1; TRBD2 matches at 8 bases. The V gene end was trimmed by 5 bases and the J gene end by 9 bases; junction bases not matched to a gene: 9. Germline CDR1 and CDR2: SEHNR and FQNEAQ (reference sequence). This CDR3 contains 14 residues.

The chain has TRBV18 and TRBJ2-4, with D unresolved. Trimming took 2 bases from V and 6 from J, leaving 8 bases between them. The CDR3 has 13 residues. Germline V gene data show CDR1 as KGHSH and CDR2 as LQKENI. The CDR3 DNA sequence: TGTGCCAGCTCACCATCGTTCCTAAACATTCAGTACTTC. Translated, it gives CASSPSFLNIQYF.

V gene TRBV9 combines with J gene TRBJ1-6, with 9 bases fitting TRBD1. Germline V gene lookup returns CDR1 SGDLS and CDR2 YYNGEE. Losses at the gene ends were 3 bases for V and 9 bases for J; bases not matched to a gene: 4. The CDR3 is 14 amino acids. CDR3 bases: TGTGCCAGCAGCGCAGGACAGGGGCTTTCACCCCTCCACTTT. The encoded protein is CASSAGQGLSPLHF.

Note on this clone: It is unclear where the CDR3 begins or ends on the DNA, so no DNA is shown, and the CDR3 is as TCRdb lists it. The rearrangement uses TRBV29-1 and TRBJ2-1; the table assigns TRBD1, which was not confirmed against the DNA. The CDR3 length is 9 residues, termini included. Germline loops: CDR1 SQVTM, CDR2 ANQGSEA. The CDR3 loop reads CSVGQGSFF.

The genes are TRBV23-1 and TRBJ2-4, with TRBD2 as a possible D gene (7 bases). TRBV23-1 is classed as an ORF, of uncertain function. The CDR3 runs to 18 residues. Deletions cut 0 bases from V and 1 base from J, with 16 bases between. The CDR3 spells CASSQSRGRVCAKNIQYF. The CDR3 nucleotides are TGCGCCAGCAGTCAATCTAGGGGGAGGGTATGTGCCAAAAACATTCAGTACTTC.

This chain links TRBV19 with TRBJ1-5; D is uncertain. CDR1 and CDR2 from the germline V gene are LNHDA and SQIVND (reference sequence). Trimming took 3 bases from V and 1 from J, leaving 4 bases between them. This CDR3 contains 13 residues. The DNA for the CDR3 is TGTGCCAGTAGTATGGGCAGCAATCAGCCCCAGCATTTT. This codes for CASSMGSNQPQHF.

The chain recombines TRBV28 with TRBJ1-6, with D possibly TRBD1 on 6 matching bases. Germline V lookup: CDR1 MDHEN, CDR2 SYDVKM. V was clipped by 8 bases and J by 1 base, with 18 bases between them. The CDR3 covers 17 residues. Here the CDR3 DNA reads TGTGCCAGCCCACCGGGAGGGGGGGGGTCCTATAATTCACCCCTCCACTTT. Encoded protein: CASPPGGGGSYNSPLHF.

The gene calls are TRBV27 and TRBJ2-7; TRBD1 is a possible D gene (6 bases). Germline V CDR1 and CDR2: MNHEY, SMNVEV (reference sequence). The V gene lost 6 bases and the J gene lost 5 bases, with 14 bases spanning the gap. CDR3 length: 13 amino acids. The CDR3 region is CASRRDRRHEQYF. The CDR3 DNA sequence: TGTGCCAGCAGGAGAGACAGGCGGCACGAGCAGTACTTC.

V gene TRBV3-1 (or the pseudogene TRBV3-2) combines with J gene TRBJ2-1; D might be TRBD2 (5 bases). The germline gives CDR1 LGHDT, CDR2 YNNKEL (reference sequence). V was cut by 0 bases and J by 9 bases, with 24 bases left in between. The CDR3 consists of 18 residues. The chain's CDR3 is CASSQDVGAARTVGEQFF. Here the CDR3 DNA reads TGTGCCAGCAGCCAAGATGTAGGAGCGGCCCGAACAGTCGGTGAGCAGTTCTTC.

This clone was detected only once. The rearrangement links TRBV28 to TRBJ2-7, with TRBD2 identical over 10 bases. Germline CDR1 reads MDHEN; CDR2 reads SYDVKM. V dropped 5 bases and J dropped 5; count of bases not matched to a gene: 3. The CDR3 runs to 13 residues. CDR3 bases: TGTGCCAGCAGTCTAGCGGGAGTTCACGAGCAGTACTTC. It encodes CASSLAGVHEQYF.

The CDR3 region is CASSLVRPQGSDTQYF. Here the CDR3 DNA reads TGTGCCAGCAGCTTAGTCCGTCCCCAGGGTTCAGATACGCAGTATTTT. The chain couples TRBV7-8 to TRBJ2-3, with D tentatively TRBD1 (5 bases). V was pared by 1 base and J by 4 bases, with 15 bases between. In germline, CDR1 is SGHVS, CDR2 FQNEAQ. This CDR3 region has 16 residues.

The chain uses TRBV6-5 and TRBJ2-1; D possibly corresponds to TRBD1 (6 bases). This CDR3 has 13 residues. The V gene lost 7 bases and the J gene lost 3 bases, with 10 bases spanning the gap. Germline CDR1 MNHEY, CDR2 SVGAGI. The CDR3 nucleotides read TGTGCCAGCAACAGGGCCTACTACAATGAGCAGTTCTTC. The encoded protein is CASNRAYYNEQFF.

This clone was seen only once. This chain links TRBV2 with TRBJ2-7, with TRBD1 identical over 9 bases. The CDR3 spans 15 residues. Germline assignment: CDR1 SNHLY and CDR2 FYNNEI. Trimming removed 8 bases from V and 4 bases from J; junction bases left unmatched: 12. CDR3 in amino acids: CASENHRDRDYEQYF. Here the CDR3 DNA reads TGTGCCAGCGAGAACCACCGGGACAGGGATTACGAGCAGTACTTC.

This chain connects TRBV4-3 to TRBJ2-2, with 11 bases that match TRBD2. Per the germline V gene, CDR1 is LGHNA and CDR2 is YSLEER. The junction had 2 bases not matched to a gene; V was cut back by 3 bases and J by 2 bases. CDR3 size: 16 residues. The CDR3 region has the DNA TGCGCCAGCAGCCATACTAGCGGGAGCAACACCGGGGAGCTGTTTTTT. Translation: CASSHTSGSNTGELFF.

The chain has TRBV19 and TRBJ2-1, with 7 bases identical to TRBD2. V shed 5 bases, J shed 9 bases, and the junction held 10 bases outside the gene matches. The CDR3 extends over 14 amino acids. Looked up from germline, CDR1 is LNHDA and CDR2 is SQIVND (reference sequence). DNA of the CDR3: TGTGCCAGTAGTCCTGCGACTAGCCGTCGTGAGCAGTTCTTC. This encodes CASSPATSRREQFF.

This clone was counted only a few times. The rearrangement uses TRBV7-3 and TRBJ2-7, with TRBD2 matching 8 bases. The J segment lost 3 bases and the V segment lost 4 bases, leaving 8 bases of the junction unmatched. The CDR3 extends over 15 amino acids. Germline-derived CDR1 and CDR2 are SGHTA and FQGTGA. This CDR3 is CASSSGSGSLYEQYF. The CDR3 DNA sequence: TGTGCCAGCAGCTCCGGGAGCGGGAGTCTCTACGAGCAGTACTTC. The full variable domain, completed using reference TRBV7-3 and TRBJ2-7, is GAGVSQTPSNKVTEKGKYVELRCDPISGHTALYWYRQSLGQGPEFLIYFQGTGAADDSGLPNDRFFAVRPEGSVSTLKIQRTERGDSAVYLCASSSGSGSLYEQYFGPGTRLTVT.

The chain recombines TRBV7-2 with TRBJ1-2; the match to TRBD1 covers 8 bases. The germline gives CDR1 SGHTA, CDR2 FQGNSA. CDR3 size: 15 residues. Trimming removed 5 bases from V and 4 bases from J; junction bases left unmatched: 9. The CDR3: CASSKTGQGSYGYTF. The CDR3 coding sequence is TGTGCCAGCAGCAAGACTGGACAGGGTAGCTATGGCTACACCTTC.

This rearrangement joins TRBV6-6 to TRBJ1-1; the D gene is possibly TRBD1 (6 bases). Germline CDR1 MNHNY, CDR2 SVGAGI (reference sequence). The V end was cut by 0 bases, the J end by 4 bases, with 9 bases between. The CDR3 loop spans 14 amino acids. The CDR3 loop reads CASSYSRGGTEAFF. In DNA form, the CDR3 reads TGTGCCAGCAGTTACTCAAGGGGGGGCACTGAAGCTTTCTTT.

The chain uses TRBV10-3 and TRBJ2-2; no reliable D call. Germline lookup yields CDR1 ENHRY and CDR2 SYGVKD. The CDR3 is 14 amino acids. Trimming pared 2 bases from V and 8 bases from J, leaving 12 bases between. In DNA form, the CDR3 reads TGTGCCATCAGTGAGCCGCCGGGTGGGGGGGAGCTGTTTTTT. Translated: CAISEPPGGGELFF.

This chain uses TRBV5-1 with TRBJ2-7; D is undetermined. Germline CDR1 SGHRS, CDR2 YFSETQ. This CDR3 comprises 15 residues. V was cut by 3 bases and J by 0 bases, with 13 bases left in between. The CDR3 reads CASSSTARSSYEQYF. The CDR3 nucleotides read TGCGCCAGCAGCTCAACTGCCCGAAGCTCCTACGAGCAGTACTTC.

A single count supports this clone. V is TRBV6-4 and J is TRBJ1-2; the match to TRBD1 covers 9 bases. The germline V gene has CDR1 MRHNA and CDR2 SNTAGT. With V trimmed by 4 bases and J by 5 bases, 5 bases remained unmatched. The length of the CDR3 is 14 residues. For the CDR3, the DNA is TGTGCCAGCAGTGCCCAGACAGGGGGATATGGCTACACCTTC. It yields the protein CASSAQTGGYGYTF.

The chain employs TRBV7-2 and TRBJ1-2, with D perhaps TRBD1 (5 bases). The germline gives CDR1 SGHTA, CDR2 FQGNSA. CDR3 length: 15 amino acids. V lost 1 base, J lost 8 bases, and 17 bases lay in between. This CDR3 reads CASSLVYSGREGYTF. As DNA, the CDR3 is TGTGCCAGCAGCTTAGTTTACTCAGGGAGGGAGGGCTACACCTTC. Supplemented by reference TRBV7-2 and TRBJ1-2, the full variable domain reads GAGVSQSPSNKVTEKGKDVELRCDPISGHTALYWYRQSLGQGLEFLIYFQGNSAPDKSGLPSDRFSAERTGGSVSTLTIQRTQQEDSAVYLCASSLVYSGREGYTFGSGTRLTVV.

The genes are TRBV6-1 and TRBJ2-7; D is ambiguous. This CDR3 region has 12 residues. Trimming stripped 1 base from V and 4 bases from J, with 5 bases between. In germline, CDR1 is MNHNS, CDR2 SASEGT. The CDR3 sequence: CASSEVRYEQYF. CDR3 sequence (DNA): TGTGCCAGCAGTGAAGTGCGATACGAGCAGTACTTC.

This clone was detected only once. The V and J genes are TRBV7-2 and TRBJ2-7; 11 bases agree with TRBD2. The CDR3 spans 17 residues. CDR1 is SGHTA and CDR2 is FQGNSA in the germline V gene. With 5 bases clipped from V and 0 bases from J, the junction kept 9 bases outside the gene matches. The CDR3 coding sequence is TGTGCCAGCAGCCTCACCGTAGCGGGAGGGGGCTCCTACGAGCAGTACTTC. It specifies CASSLTVAGGGSYEQYF. Full variable domain (outside the CDR3, taken from reference TRBV7-2 and TRBJ2-7): GAGVSQSPSNKVTEKGKDVELRCDPISGHTALYWYRQSLGQGLEFLIYFQGNSAPDKSGLPSDRFSAERTGGSVSTLTIQRTQQEDSAVYLCASSLTVAGGGSYEQYFGPGTRLTVT.

The chain is built from TRBV7-2 and TRBJ2-7; D ambiguous. CDR1 and CDR2 from the germline V gene are SGHTA and FQGNSA. V was pared by 5 bases and J by 3 bases, with 8 bases between. This CDR3 spans 12 amino acids. The CDR3 nucleotides read TGTGCCAGCAGCGCCCGCGTCTACGAGCAGTACTTC. Translated: CASSARVYEQYF.

This sequence joins TRBV28 and TRBJ1-1; 7 nucleotides match TRBD1. V shed 7 bases and J 7 bases; nucleotides not matched to a gene: 3. In germline, CDR1 is MDHEN, CDR2 SYDVKM. The CDR3 is 11 residues long. CDR3 protein: CASKQGDEAFF. The CDR3 DNA follows: TGTGCCAGCAAGCAGGGGGATGAAGCTTTCTTT.